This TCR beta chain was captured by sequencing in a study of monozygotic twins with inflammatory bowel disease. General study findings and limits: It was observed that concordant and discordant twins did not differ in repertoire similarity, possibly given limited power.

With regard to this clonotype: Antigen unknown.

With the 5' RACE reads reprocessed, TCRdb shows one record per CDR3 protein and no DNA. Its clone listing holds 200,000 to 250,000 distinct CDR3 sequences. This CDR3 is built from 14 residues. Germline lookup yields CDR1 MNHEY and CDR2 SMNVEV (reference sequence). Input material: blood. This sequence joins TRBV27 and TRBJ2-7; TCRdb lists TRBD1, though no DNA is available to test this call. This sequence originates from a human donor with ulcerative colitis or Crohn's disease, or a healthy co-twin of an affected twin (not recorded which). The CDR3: CASKRDRPSYEQYF.